The 19 T cell receptor beta chains below were found in one sample sequenced in a study of blood T cells in healthy people across ages. For the second PCR, which ran for roughly 6 to 12 cycles, a sample-barcoded 5' primer and a J-beta primer mix were used. TCRdb fed the 5' RACE reads into MiXCR, producing one record per CDR3 protein. The sample has roughly 1.4 million distinct CDR3 sequences; roughly 64% are singletons. The sample consisted of blood. The source is a young man in good health.

The rearrangement links TRBV5-4 to TRBJ2-5; no clear D gene. Trimming removed 0 bases at V and 5 bases at J, with 14 bases between. The CDR3 is 15 amino acids. Germline V gene lookup returns CDR1 SGHNT and CDR2 YYREEE (reference sequence). CDR3 in DNA: TGTGCCAGCAGCTTGGAATTTAGCTCGGCGGAGACCCAGTACTTC. This translates into CASSLEFSSAETQYF.

CDR3 nucleotide sequence: TGTGCCAGCAGCCCTTCGGACAGGGGCTATGGCTACACCTTC. This translates into CASSPSDRGYGYTF. The chain carries TRBV5-6 and TRBJ1-2; 9 bases are shared with TRBD1. After removal of 4 bases from V and 4 bases from J, the junction contained 5 bases not matched to a gene. Per the germline V gene, CDR1 is SGHDT and CDR2 is YYEEEE. This CDR3 has 14 amino acids.

This chain links TRBV12-3 or TRBV12-4 with TRBJ2-1; 15 nucleotides match TRBD2. Trimming cost V 4 bases and J 7 bases; bases outside gene matches: 8. This CDR3 region has 17 residues. CDR3 sequence reads: CASSWRTSGRAGNEQFF. CDR3 DNA: TGTGCCAGCAGTTGGAGGACTAGCGGGAGGGCGGGAAATGAGCAGTTCTTC.

This chain joins TRBV27 and TRBJ2-7; 10 positions agree with TRBD2. The junction had 12 bases not matched to a gene; V was cut back by 3 bases and J by 7 bases. The CDR3 is 16 amino acids. Germline CDR1 reads MNHEY; CDR2 reads SMNVEV (reference sequence). The CDR3 loop reads CASSLVAGGHYNEQYF. The CDR3 DNA reads TGTGCCAGCAGTTTGGTAGCGGGGGGACACTACAATGAGCAGTACTTC.

This sequence joins TRBV6-5 and TRBJ2-4; D ambiguous. The CDR3 is 16 amino acids. Trimming left V 6 bases short and J 1 base short, with 16 bases between. Germline V gene sequence: CDR1 MNHEY, CDR2 SVGAGI. The CDR3 reads CASRGWALGAKNIQYF. DNA for the CDR3: TGTGCCAGCAGGGGGTGGGCCCTGGGGGCCAAAAACATTCAGTACTTC.

This clonotype has just a few counts. The CDR3 region has the DNA TGTGCCAGCAGTGAATGGAAAGGAGAATTTACAGATACGCAGTATTTT. This encodes CASSEWKGEFTDTQYF. V and J are TRBV25-1 and TRBJ2-3, with D hard to call. The CDR3 runs 16 residues. V was clipped by 1 base and J by 3 bases, with 14 bases between them. Per the germline V gene, CDR1 is MGHDK and CDR2 is SYGVNS. The full variable domain, with the rest looked up from reference TRBV25-1 and TRBJ2-3, is EADIYQTPRYLVIGTGKKITLECSQTMGHDKMYWYQQDPGMELHLIHYSYGVNSTEKGDLSSESTVSRIRTEHFPLTLESARPSHTSQYLCASSEWKGEFTDTQYFGPGTRLTVL.

V and J are TRBV29-1 and TRBJ1-1; D unclear. CDR3 length: 13 amino acids. CDR1 SQVTM and CDR2 ANQGSEA come from the germline V gene. Trimming left V 8 bases short and J 6 bases short, with 19 bases between. CDR3: CSTVRPLSAEAFF. The CDR3 DNA reads as TGCAGCACTGTCAGGCCGCTATCCGCTGAAGCTTTCTTT.

The V gene is TRBV20-1, the J gene TRBJ2-7, with D tentatively TRBD2 (6 bases). Per the germline V gene, CDR1 is DFQATT and CDR2 is SNEGSKA (reference sequence). The CDR3 loop spans 15 amino acids. Trimming left V 0 bases short and J 5 bases short, with 17 bases between. CDR3 in DNA: TGCAGTGCTAGAGATCAGAGCGGGCCCGTGGACGAGCAGTACTTC. Translated: CSARDQSGPVDEQYF.

This chain connects TRBV6-2 or TRBV6-3 to TRBJ1-1; possible D gene TRBD1, 6 bases. The V gene's germline CDR1 is MNHEY and CDR2 SVGEGT. The ends were cut back, 6 bases at V and 0 bases at J, with 20 bases in the middle. This CDR3 is built from 17 residues. The CDR3 protein is CASRTTTGFKMNTEAFF. CDR3 nucleotide sequence: TGTGCCAGCAGGACTACAACAGGGTTCAAAATGAACACTGAAGCTTTCTTT.

The chain combines TRBV11-1 with TRBJ2-7; D possibly corresponds to TRBD1 (5 bases). CDR1 SGHAT and CDR2 FQDESV come from the germline V gene (reference sequence). V lost 5 bases and J lost 7, with 21 bases in between. The CDR3 covers 15 residues. The CDR3 coding sequence is TGTGCCAGCAGCCCTCCCGACAGCGCCTACGGGGAGCAGTACTTC. Residues: CASSPPDSAYGEQYF.

This clonotype was observed once. The junction departs from germline at one end; a sequencing error may be responsible. The rearrangement links TRBV25-1 to TRBJ2-1, with unresolved D. Looked up from germline, CDR1 is MGHDK and CDR2 is SYGVNS. The CDR3 contains 17 residues. This chain's CDR3 is CASSGWIDLWSYNEQFF. Written as DNA, the CDR3 is TGCGCCAGCAGTGGATGGATTGACCTGTGGTCCTACAATGAGCAGTTCTTC.

V and J are TRBV9 and TRBJ2-3; D call uncertain. V lost 2 bases and J 5 bases, leaving 21 bases between the germline ends. CDR1 is SGDLS, CDR2 YYNGEE, per germline. The CDR3 extends over 17 amino acids. CDR3 sequence: CASSVWGGSSAGDTQYF. For the CDR3, the DNA is TGTGCCAGCAGCGTGTGGGGTGGCAGTTCAGCCGGAGATACGCAGTATTTT.

The chain recombines TRBV27 with TRBJ1-5; unclear D gene. The V end was cut by 5 bases, the J end by 2 bases, with 19 bases between. CDR3 length: 17 residues. The germline CDR1 and CDR2 sequences are MNHEY and SMNVEV (reference sequence). The chain's CDR3 is CASSPDDPNGGNQPQHF. In DNA, the CDR3 is TGTGCCAGCAGTCCTGACGACCCCAATGGAGGCAATCAGCCCCAGCATTTT.

The chain uses TRBV28 and TRBJ1-1; 12 positions agree with TRBD1. The V and J ends lost 5 bases and 9 bases, in that order; junction bases with no gene match: 4. The CDR3 loop spans 13 amino acids. CDR1 is MDHEN, CDR2 SYDVKM, per germline. The CDR3 coding sequence is TGTGCCAGCAGTCCGAGGGACAGGGGGCAAGCTTTCTTT. Its translation is CASSPRDRGQAFF.

This chain joins TRBV9 and TRBJ2-5; 7 nucleotides match TRBD1. Germline V gene lookup returns CDR1 SGDLS and CDR2 YYNGEE. This CDR3 contains 13 residues. V dropped 0 bases and J dropped 11; count of bases not matched to a gene: 7. The DNA for the CDR3 is TGTGCCAGCAGCGTAGTCAGGGGGAATGAGCAGTACTTC. Translated: CASSVVRGNEQYF.

In its sample, this clonotype was seen once. V is TRBV7-9 and J is TRBJ2-5; 8 bases line up with TRBD2. The ends lost 4 bases at V and 11 bases at J; junction bases unmatched: 21. Germline V gives CDR1 SEHNR, CDR2 FQNEAQ (reference sequence). The CDR3 runs to 17 residues. CDR3 sequence (DNA): TGTGCCAGCAGCTCTCGCGGGGGGCCTAGCTCCTACAATGAGCAGTACTTC. Translating gives CASSSRGGPSSYNEQYF.

This clonotype was picked up a small number of times. The CDR3 region has the DNA TGTGCCAGCAAGCAGGGAACCTACGAGCAGTACTTC. This sequence encodes CASKQGTYEQYF. This chain uses TRBV28 with TRBJ2-7, with D tentatively TRBD1 (5 bases). The CDR3 runs to 12 residues. Between the trimmed V and J ends, which lost 7 bases and 2 bases, there was a span of 9 bases. Germline CDR1 is MDHEN and CDR2 is SYDVKM.

This chain connects TRBV4-1 to TRBJ1-3, with a possible D match to TRBD1 (6 bases). CDR1 is MGHRA, CDR2 YSYEKL, per germline. The ends were cut back, 3 bases at V and 4 bases at J, with 10 bases in the middle. The CDR3 length is 14 residues. CDR3 protein: CASSQGANGNTIYF. CDR3 coding DNA: TGCGCCAGCAGCCAGGGGGCTAACGGAAACACCATATATTTT.

The chain carries TRBV12-3 or TRBV12-4 and TRBJ2-5; maybe TRBD1 (5 bases). This CDR3 has 13 amino acids. Trimming left V 5 bases short and J 2 bases short, with 9 bases between. The CDR3 nucleotides read TGTGCCAGCAGTGTGACAGAGCAAGAGACCCAGTACTTC. It encodes CASSVTEQETQYF.